The rows below give T cell receptor beta chains drawn from one sample of a study of T cell responses to AZD1222 COVID-19 vaccine. The data were produced by immunoSEQ multiplex PCR, yet TCRdb's version contains in-frame clones alone and is incomplete. The data contain roughly 65,000 clones, around four fifths of them singletons. The sequencing here drew on peripheral blood, taken 28 days after the second AZD1222 dose. These receptors were collected from an adult who received the AZD1222 COVID-19 vaccine. The CDR3 runs from the conserved cysteine through the conserved F or W. Fields, in order: clone size, J gene, D gene, V gene, CDR3 DNA, CDR3 protein. The D gene is left open where the match is weak. Not every row has a clone size; where given, it reads once, few, many or a size class.

size: few; J: TRBJ2-7; D: TRBD2; V: TRBV5-1; DNA: TGCGCCAGCAGCCCCGTAGCGGGAGGGTCGGTCTACGAGCAGTACTTC; CDR3: CASSPVAGGSVYEQYF
size: NA; J: TRBJ2-1; D: TRBD2; V: TRBV5-1; DNA: TGCGCCAGCAGCTTCACAGCGGGAGGAAATGAGCAGTTCTTC; CDR3: CASSFTAGGNEQFF
size: NA; J: TRBJ1-2; D: NA; V: TRBV6-5; DNA: TGTGCCAGCAGCACCCTACCAGGGACTAACTATGGCTACACCTTC; CDR3: CASSTLPGTNYGYTF
size: NA; J: TRBJ2-5; D: TRBD2; V: TRBV7-9; DNA: TGTGCCAGCAGCCAACGAGGGACTAGCGGGAGGGGAGAGACCCAGTACTTC; CDR3: CASSQRGTSGRGETQYF
size: NA; J: TRBJ2-7; D: NA; V: TRBV30; DNA: TGTGCCTGGAGTGAGGGGTACGAGCAGTACTTC; CDR3: CAWSEGYEQYF
size: once; J: TRBJ2-7; D: NA; V: TRBV18; DNA: TGTGCCAGCTCACCCATCAGGGACGAGCAGTACTTC; CDR3: CASSPIRDEQYF
size: few; J: TRBJ1-5; D: NA; V: TRBV10-1; DNA: TGCGCCAGCAGTGAGGGCACAGAGACCAATCAGCCCCAGCATTTT; CDR3: CASSEGTETNQPQHF
size: NA; J: TRBJ1-2; D: NA; V: TRBV20-1; DNA: TGCAGTGCTGGGGCCGGCACCTTC; CDR3: CSAGAGTF
size: once; J: TRBJ2-7; D: TRBD1; V: TRBV19; DNA: TGTGCCAGTAGTATCCTGGGACAGGACGAGCAGTACTTC; CDR3: CASSILGQDEQYF
size: NA; J: TRBJ1-1; D: NA; V: TRBV24-1; DNA: TGTGCCACCCCACTCCGGCTTAAAGCTTTCTTT; CDR3: CATPLRLKAFF
size: NA; J: TRBJ1-6; D: TRBD1; V: TRBV5-1; DNA: TGCGCCAGCAGTACTCAGGGGGCGCTTAATTCACCCCTCCACTTT; CDR3: CASSTQGALNSPLHF
size: few; J: TRBJ1-5; D: NA; V: TRBV7-2; DNA: TGTGCCAGCAGCTTAGACTTTGGGAGCAATCAGCCCCAGCATTTT; CDR3: CASSLDFGSNQPQHF
size: NA; J: TRBJ2-3; D: NA; V: TRBV6-2/TRBV6-3; DNA: TGTGCCAGCAGTTACAGAGATACGCAGTATTTT; CDR3: CASSYRDTQYF
size: NA; J: TRBJ1-5; D: NA; V: TRBV5-1; DNA: TGCGCCAGCAGCTTGGAAGGGGAGCAGCCCCAGCATTTT; CDR3: CASSLEGEQPQHF
size: NA; J: TRBJ2-7; D: NA; V: TRBV30; DNA: TGTGCCTGGAGCCCTAGCTCCTACGAGCAGTACTTC; CDR3: CAWSPSSYEQYF
size: NA; J: TRBJ1-6; D: TRBD1; V: TRBV6-5; DNA: TGTGCCAGCAGATTTGGGACAGGCTTTAATTCACCCCTCCACTTT; CDR3: CASRFGTGFNSPLHF
size: NA; J: TRBJ2-3; D: NA; V: TRBV12-5; DNA: TGTGCTAGTGGTTTGGGGACAGTTGGCACAGATACGCAGTATTTT; CDR3: CASGLGTVGTDTQYF
size: NA; J: TRBJ2-6; D: NA; V: TRBV19; DNA: TGTGCCAGTAGTAGCTCTGGGGCCAACGTCCTGACTTTC; CDR3: CASSSSGANVLTF
size: NA; J: TRBJ2-1; D: TRBD2; V: TRBV3-1/TRBV3-2; DNA: TGTGCCAGCAGCCGCACCGGGGGGGAGAATGAGCAGTTCTTC; CDR3: CASSRTGGENEQFF
size: once; J: TRBJ2-5; D: TRBD2; V: TRBV7-9; DNA: TGTGCCAGCAGCTCCCCCCCCGGACTAGCAAACCAAGAGACCCAGTACTTC; CDR3: CASSSPPGLANQETQYF
size: few; J: TRBJ1-3; D: NA; V: TRBV7-9; DNA: TGTGCCCCCTTGGAGGTTTCTTCTGGAAACACCATATATTTT; CDR3: CAPLEVSSGNTIYF
size: NA; J: TRBJ2-7; D: NA; V: TRBV7-9; DNA: TGTGCCAGCAGCTTAAGGGGGACGCTCGACTACGAGCAGTACTTC; CDR3: CASSLRGTLDYEQYF
size: NA; J: TRBJ2-5; D: TRBD1; V: TRBV3-1/TRBV3-2; DNA: TGTGCCAGCAGCCAAGGGACAGGGGGTTCCCACTTC; CDR3: CASSQGTGGSHF
size: NA; J: TRBJ2-1; D: TRBD1; V: TRBV7-9; DNA: TGTGCCAGCAGGCACACCCGGGACAGCAATGAGCAGTTCTTC; CDR3: CASRHTRDSNEQFF
size: NA; J: TRBJ1-5; D: NA; V: TRBV9; DNA: TGTGCCAGCAGCGGGGGGGTCAATCAGCCCCAGCATTTT; CDR3: CASSGGVNQPQHF
size: NA; J: TRBJ2-7; D: TRBD2; V: TRBV6-2/TRBV6-3; DNA: TGTGCCAGCAGTTACGAGCGGGGGGGCACCTACGAGCAGTACTTC; CDR3: CASSYERGGTYEQYF
size: NA; J: TRBJ1-2; D: TRBD1; V: TRBV12-3/TRBV12-4; DNA: TGTGCCAGCAGTTCCACAGGGGATGGTGGCTACACCTTC; CDR3: CASSSTGDGGYTF
size: NA; J: TRBJ2-7; D: NA; V: TRBV7-3; DNA: TGTGCCAGCAGCTTAGGAGGGTCTGTTTTCTCCGAGCAGTACTTC; CDR3: CASSLGGSVFSEQYF
size: once; J: TRBJ2-1; D: NA; V: TRBV10-2; DNA: TGCGCCAGCAGTGAGTTCGGGACAACCGAGCAGTTCTTC; CDR3: CASSEFGTTEQFF
size: NA; J: TRBJ1-5; D: NA; V: TRBV29-1; DNA: TGCAGCGTTGGCGGCAACAATCAGCCCCAGCATTTT; CDR3: CSVGGNNQPQHF
size: NA; J: TRBJ2-3; D: NA; V: TRBV5-1; DNA: TGCGCCAGCAGCTTGAGGACAGCAGGAGATACGCAGTATTTT; CDR3: CASSLRTAGDTQYF
size: NA; J: TRBJ2-1; D: TRBD2; V: TRBV6-2/TRBV6-3; DNA: TGTGCCAGCAGCCCTATGCGGACTAGCGGGAGCGGAGCCCACAATGAGCAGTTCTTC; CDR3: CASSPMRTSGSGAHNEQFF
size: NA; J: TRBJ1-1; D: TRBD1; V: TRBV24-1; DNA: TGTGCCACCAGTGATTTGCCGGGACAGGAGGACCTTAACACTGAAGCTTTCTTT; CDR3: CATSDLPGQEDLNTEAFF
size: NA; J: TRBJ2-2; D: NA; V: TRBV5-1; DNA: TGCGCCAGCAGCGACGGATCCGGGATAATCACCGGGGAGCTGTTTTTT; CDR3: CASSDGSGIITGELFF
size: NA; J: TRBJ2-6; D: NA; V: TRBV13; DNA: TGTGCCAGCAGCTCCAAATTGTCTGGGGCCAACGTCCTGACTTTC; CDR3: CASSSKLSGANVLTF
size: NA; J: TRBJ1-2; D: NA; V: TRBV6-4; DNA: TGTGCCAGCAGTGGTTGGGGAGATGGACAGTCCTATGGCTACACCTTC; CDR3: CASSGWGDGQSYGYTF
size: NA; J: TRBJ1-3; D: TRBD1; V: TRBV20-1; DNA: TGCAGTGCTAGTCGGGACAGAAAGTTCCCTGGAAACACCATATATTTT; CDR3: CSASRDRKFPGNTIYF
size: few; J: TRBJ1-5; D: NA; V: TRBV21-1; DNA: TGTGCCAGCAGCAAAGTTGAGGTCAGGGAAAGGGGGCAGCCCCAGCATTTT; CDR3: CASSKVEVRERGQPQHF
size: NA; J: TRBJ1-1; D: NA; V: TRBV16; DNA: TGTGCCAGCAGCCCGACGGTCGCTGAAGCTTTCTTT; CDR3: CASSPTVAEAFF
size: NA; J: TRBJ2-7; D: NA; V: TRBV7-9; DNA: TGTGCCAGCAGCCTCCATTTCTACGAGCAGTACTTC; CDR3: CASSLHFYEQYF
size: NA; J: TRBJ1-2; D: NA; V: TRBV7-9; DNA: TGTGCCAGCACCCGCGGGCAGGGCCACTATGGCTACACCTTC; CDR3: CASTRGQGHYGYTF
size: NA; J: TRBJ1-1; D: NA; V: TRBV19; DNA: TGTGCCAGTACGGGGACCGAAAAGACTTACACTGAAGCTTTCTTT; CDR3: CASTGTEKTYTEAFF
size: many; J: TRBJ2-4; D: NA; V: TRBV2; DNA: TGTGCCAGCAGCCCGAGGTGGCAGACAGAAAACATTCAGTACTTC; CDR3: CASSPRWQTENIQYF
size: NA; J: TRBJ2-3; D: NA; V: TRBV2; DNA: TGTGCCAGCAACCGGGGAAGCACAGATACGCAGTATTTT; CDR3: CASNRGSTDTQYF
size: NA; J: TRBJ2-5; D: NA; V: TRBV4-1; DNA: TGCGCCAGCAGCCCCGGGAGCCTTGACGGAGTAGAGACCCAGTACTTC; CDR3: CASSPGSLDGVETQYF
size: NA; J: TRBJ2-7; D: NA; V: TRBV18; DNA: TGTGCCAGCTCAGCGGACAGCAGCTCCTACGAGCAGTACTTC; CDR3: CASSADSSSYEQYF
size: NA; J: TRBJ1-2; D: NA; V: TRBV12-3/TRBV12-4; DNA: TGTGCCAGCAGTTACGCATATGGCTACACCTTC; CDR3: CASSYAYGYTF
size: NA; J: TRBJ1-1; D: TRBD1; V: TRBV15; DNA: TGTGCCACCAGTTGGGACAGGGTTACTGAAGCTTTCTTT; CDR3: CATSWDRVTEAFF
size: NA; J: TRBJ2-5; D: NA; V: TRBV11-3; DNA: TGTGCCAGCAGCTTAGATCGGGAGACCCAGTACTTC; CDR3: CASSLDRETQYF
size: once; J: TRBJ1-4; D: TRBD1; V: TRBV19; DNA: TGTGCCAGTAGTACCCGACAGGGGAATGAAAAACTGTTTTTT; CDR3: CASSTRQGNEKLFF
size: NA; J: TRBJ1-1; D: TRBD1; V: TRBV7-6; DNA: TGTGCCAGCAGCTTAGGGACAGGTAACACTGAAGCTTTCTTT; CDR3: CASSLGTGNTEAFF
size: few; J: TRBJ1-1; D: NA; V: TRBV7-8; DNA: TGTGCCAGCAGCTACCCGGCGGGGGAGAACACTGAAGCTTTCTTT; CDR3: CASSYPAGENTEAFF
size: NA; J: TRBJ2-7; D: TRBD1; V: TRBV18; DNA: TGTGCCAGTTTAGGACAGGGTGGCCCCTACGAGCAGTACTTC; CDR3: CASLGQGGPYEQYF
size: NA; J: TRBJ1-1; D: NA; V: TRBV30; DNA: TGTGCCTGGAGTGTAAGGCAGAACACTGAAGCTTTCTTT; CDR3: CAWSVRQNTEAFF
size: NA; J: TRBJ1-5; D: TRBD1; V: TRBV6-4; DNA: TGTGCCAGCAGTGACTGGTGGACAGGAAAGAATCAGCCCCAGCATTTT; CDR3: CASSDWWTGKNQPQHF